The clone carrying this TCR beta chain has at least ten counts. Its antigen is not known. The time point here: pre-sensitization, week 0. Described treatment: therapeutic diphenylcyclopropenone sensitization with weekly scalp DPC. In every case, blood was obtained before the patch test was applied. This sample was included in a study of human T cells and chemical hapten exposure. Findings of the study overall: Expanded TCR counts at PT1 went up together with patch test score, a positive correlation. Relative to control repertoires, expanded TCRs gave rise to significantly more large CDR3 similarity clusters. Donors, who had alopecia, may show an immune response that differs from healthy people's.

TCRdb re-derived calls from the RACE reads in MiXCR, one entry per CDR3 protein. The sample contains over 300,000 distinct CDR3 sequences, approximately 5.1% of which appear only once. The CDR3 contains 16 residues. With 0 bases clipped from V and 6 bases from J, the junction kept 8 bases outside the gene matches. The V gene's germline CDR1 is SGHVS and CDR2 FQNEAQ. The rearrangement uses TRBV7-8 and TRBJ2-3, with 8 bases that match TRBD2. The receptor was isolated from a woman between 45 and 65 years old with alopecia areata. Some clones in this sample may be carry-over from other donors' samples. This specimen consisted of whole blood, obtained in connection with sensitization to the hapten diphenylcyclopropenone (DPC). DNA of the CDR3: TGTGCCAGCAGCTTAGCGCCTAGCGGGTTTGAGGATACGCAGTATTTT. Amino acid sequence: CASSLAPSGFEDTQYF.